This entry describes one T cell receptor beta chain. This clone's antigen is unknown. No base quality values were provided; no much bigger clone lies one nucleotide off. The TCR beta CDR3 regions were amplified from RNA transcripts. The TCR CDR3 was subjected to a first round of RT-PCR using the HTBI primer set and the Qiagen OneStep RT-PCR kit. Libraries were constructed in a second round of multiplex PCR, after which size selection and purification were carried out. The libraries were sequenced on an Illumina HiSeq2000 using paired-end 100 bp reads. The authors processed their data as follows. SOAPnuke was used to process the raw data, removing reads that contained adapters or uncalled bases, had a mean Phred below 15, or lacked an exact match to the constant primer or identifier. High-quality paired reads were merged with COPE v1.2.5, and unique nucleotide sequences were defined as clonotypes. MiTCR v1.1 was used to align clonotypes to the IMGT TRBV, TRBD and TRBJ reference segments. The analysis included only V-J combinations with a frequency above 0.0001, which together covered approximately 99% of the repertoires. A TCS score was defined as the ratio between F50 (clonal expansion) and ExV (chaos), using BLOSUM62-based TCRdist between CDR3 peptides within each V-J. Welch's t-statistics and random forest reduced some 510 V-J features to 13, which were used in a naive Bayes classifier (R e1071). In-frame beta chains were kept once TCRdb had trimmed the public reads at Q25 with fastp and called clones with MiXCR. Each entry is one CDR3 protein sequence, shown with its most common DNA and genes. These V and J calls originate from TCRdb's pipeline instead of the authors' own analysis. This sample gives some 510,000 distinct CDR3 sequences in total; about half of them show up just once. The leading ten clones occupy nearly 8.5% of the sample.

V is shortened by 6 bases, J by 9 bases, and the region joining them spans 15 bases. The germline V gene (reference sequence) specifies DFQATT as CDR1 and SNEGSKA as CDR2. From cysteine to phenylalanine, the CDR3 is 11 amino acids long. The retained sequence is limited to the CDR3, 33 bases, with the frame set at the first base. Stable Graves' hyperthyroidism was defined as the absence of progression to ophthalmopathy over 18 months of follow-up. Hyperthyroidism patients were newly diagnosed, had a disease duration of under 2 months, and were aged 18 to 65 years. The study excluded patients with uncontrolled infections, other autoimmune diseases, pregnancy or lactation. Diagnoses were based on clinical symptoms, serum thyroxine and TRAb, thyroid ultrasound and orbital computed tomography. Total RNA was extracted with Trizol reagent, and quality was checked on an Agilent 2100 Bioanalyzer. The data belong to a study of T cells in Graves' hyperthyroidism and ophthalmopathy (dated by TCRdb to the late 2010s). For the wider study: To identify TCR V-J signatures that set the groups apart, the researchers used a discovery cohort of 90 to 100 patients, made up of around 40 with Graves' ophthalmopathy and 57 with stable Graves' hyperthyroidism. The study also compared thyroid tissue and blood T-cell repertoires from roughly six Graves' hyperthyroidism patients. Following sampling, methimazole starting at 30 mg daily was given to hyperthyroidism patients, and high-dose intravenous methylprednisolone was given to ophthalmopathy patients. An independent validation cohort of about 19 hyperthyroidism patients and 17 patients who later progressed to ophthalmopathy tested prospective prediction of ophthalmopathy. The 100 discovery patients were randomly divided into training and test sets at a 7:3 ratio. According to the paper, TCR Vbeta CDR3 sequencing was carried out on 135 peripheral blood samples, which came from fewer than 50 ophthalmopathy, 80 or so hyperthyroidism and about 17 progressor patients.

The paper as a whole reports these results and caveats: Most expanded thyroid clonotypes (frequency above 0.001) were also found in blood, which suggests that blood repertoires may mirror thyroid immune responses. No statistical method was used to set the sample size in advance, and investigators knew the group allocation. In validation, the model predicted progression to ophthalmopathy with approximately 69% sensitivity and about 72% specificity, a median of around 6.6 months before onset. A model built on a 13 V-J signature distinguished ophthalmopathy from stable hyperthyroidism, reaching about 88% sensitivity and under 84% specificity in cross-validation and 80%/75% in testing.

The sequence links TRBV20-1 to TRBJ2-7; the D segment could be TRBD1, given 5 matching bases. The material sequenced was peripheral blood or thyroid tissue (not recorded which). The receptor comes from a woman under 30 with Graves' hyperthyroidism. Donor details come from another sample of the same person, matched by shared clones. The CDR3 amino acid sequence is: CSAPAQGGQYF. The DNA is as follows: TGCAGTGCACCTGCTCAGGGCGGGCAGTACTTC.